Below, one TCR beta chain is given with its context. This clonotype was seen only a few times. The specificity of this receptor is unknown. Qualities for individual bases were not recorded, and no much larger clone is one base off. The data originate from a study of blood T cells in healthy people across ages (dated by TCRdb to the mid-2010s). Describing the broader study: Template switching captured roughly one uniquely barcoded TCR beta cDNA molecule per two T cells in model experiments. Using deep sequencing normalized with unique cDNA molecular identifiers, the study measured how TCR beta repertoire diversity changes with age. Donors were grouped into four age groups: young (average roughly 15 years), middle-aged (roughly 37), aged (about 60) and long-lived (less than 85). Donors of different ages were randomly distributed across sequencing lanes to avoid experimental bias. For two donors (one aged 18 to 30 and one aged 80 or older), the study analyzed two additional independent replicas of 1 million unique cDNA reads from the same blood draw. General study outcomes and caveats: Observed TCR beta diversity per million T cells fell roughly linearly with age, and a significant reduction was already apparent by age around 39. There was a strong correlation between observed TCR beta diversity and the percentage of naive T cells measured by flow cytometry. Since profiling was done on bulk unsorted PBMCs, naive and antigen-experienced compartments could not be conclusively compared. Compared with the aged group, more naive CD4+ T cells, fewer expanded clones and increased TCR diversity were shown by the long-lived group, suggesting age selection. Estimates of total diversity based on one million sequenced T cells were regarded as lower bounds and as underestimates. Donor CMV infection status was unknown, potentially confounding age-related changes in expanded clonotypes.

The 39 donors, aged roughly 6 to 100 years, were systemically healthy Caucasian individuals from Russia. Around 10 milliliters of peripheral blood were collected from each donor into EDTA-treated Vacutainer tubes. PBMCs were isolated by Ficoll-Paque density-gradient centrifugation, with at least 6 million obtained per sample. Total RNA, at least 5 micrograms per sample, was extracted from PBMCs with Trizol reagent. For every donor, an aliquot of PBMCs went through flow cytometry to measure the percentages of naive CD45RAhigh/CD27high T cells. Libraries were constructed by 5' RACE. TCRdb names Illumina HiSeq 2500 as the instrument used. A second PCR of 7 to 11 cycles was performed with a sample-barcoded 5' primer and a J-beta primer mix. A template-switch 5' adaptor carrying 12 random nucleotides introduced a unique molecular identifier onto each TCR beta cDNA molecule. Each sample yielded at least 2.5 million CDR3-containing paired-end reads. All of the RNA was converted into first-strand cDNA using the Mint cDNA synthesis kit, with a TRBC-specific oligonucleotide serving as the primer. All cDNA was treated with uracil-DNA glycosylase and then went through a first 18-cycle PCR with the universal primers M1SS and BC2_uni_R. The authors' pipeline ran thus. For normalization, 1 million high-quality reads were randomly selected from each sample, with every read carrying a distinct molecular identifier. Reads with shared molecular identifiers were discarded instead of being binned into consensus sequences. CDR3 identification, clonotype clustering and error correction used MiTCR with a Q25 quality threshold and the strictest error-elimination algorithm. A nonparametric unseen species model with Euler transformation was used to estimate a lower bound on total TCR beta diversity. TCRdb redid the processing of the public reads, applying fastp at Q25 and MiXCR, and retained in-frame beta chains. Each CDR3 protein appears once, grouped with its most common genes and DNA. The V and J calls reflect TCRdb's pipeline rather than the authors' work. Here the sample has about 1.6 million distinct CDR3 sequences; roughly 32% occur a single time. The leading ten clones occupy approximately 10% of the sample.

The germline V gene sets CDR1 to SGHDN and CDR2 to FVKESK. Unmatched junction bases come to 12, with V trimmed by 3 bases and J by 3 bases. The CDR3 runs 17 residues from the cysteine to the phenylalanine. Just the 51-base CDR3 DNA is kept, in frame starting at base 1. Sequencing was carried out using blood. The rearranged chain carries TRBV14 and TRBJ2-5, and 8 junction bases match TRBD1. The source is a woman under 40 in good health. This receptor carries the CDR3 CASSHGDRTGQKETQYF. The sequence in DNA is TGTGCCAGCAGCCACGGTGACAGGACAGGGCAGAAAGAGACCCAGTACTTC. When the CDR3 is completed using the reference TRBV14 and TRBJ2-5 genes on either side, the full variable domain is EAGVTQFPSHSVIEKGQTVTLRCDPISGHDNLYWYRRVMGKEIKFLLHFVKESKQDESGMPNNRFLAERTGGTYSTLKVQPAELEDSGVYFCASSHGDRTGQKETQYFGPGTRLLVL.